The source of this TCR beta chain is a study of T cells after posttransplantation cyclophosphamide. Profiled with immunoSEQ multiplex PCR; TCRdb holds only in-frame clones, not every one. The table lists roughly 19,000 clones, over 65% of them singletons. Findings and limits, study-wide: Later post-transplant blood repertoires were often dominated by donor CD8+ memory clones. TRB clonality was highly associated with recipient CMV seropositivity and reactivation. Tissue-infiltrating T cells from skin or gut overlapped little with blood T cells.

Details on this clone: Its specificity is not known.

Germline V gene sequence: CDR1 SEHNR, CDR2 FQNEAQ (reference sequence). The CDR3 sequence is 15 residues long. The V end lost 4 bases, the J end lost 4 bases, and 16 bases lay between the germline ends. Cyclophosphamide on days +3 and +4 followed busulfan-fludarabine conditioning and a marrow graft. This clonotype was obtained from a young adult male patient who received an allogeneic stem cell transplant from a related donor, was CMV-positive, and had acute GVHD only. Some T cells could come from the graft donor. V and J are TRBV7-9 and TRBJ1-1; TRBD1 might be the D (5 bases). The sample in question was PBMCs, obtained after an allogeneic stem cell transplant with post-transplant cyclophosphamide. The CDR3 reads CASSSTGGGGTEAFF. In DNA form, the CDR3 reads TGTGCCAGCAGCTCGACGGGCGGGGGAGGCACTGAAGCTTTCTTT.